This T cell receptor (beta chain) emerged from a study of PD-L1 blockade in urothelial cancer. On the study more broadly: Administration of atezolizumab to patients began at some point between 2014 and 2016, at 1,200 mg intravenously every 3 weeks. T cell content in blood samples showed a median of 141,255. After treatment start, blood was analyzed at 3 weeks (second dose) and at 6 weeks.

Libraries were prepared by immunoSEQ multiplex PCR; TCRdb keeps only in-frame clonotypes and omits some of them. This sample has 35,000 to 45,000 clones, with 88% found just once. The sequenced sample was PBMCs, obtained around atezolizumab (anti-PD-L1) treatment. This clonotype was sampled from a woman aged 60 to 75 with urothelial cancer.

In DNA form, the CDR3 reads TGTGCCAGCAGCTTAGGATTTACTAGCGGCTTAAAAACCTACGAGCAGTACTTC. It translates to CASSLGFTSGLKTYEQYF. The chain combines TRBV11-2 with TRBJ2-7; 8 bases align to TRBD2. This CDR3 has 18 residues. With V trimmed by 1 base and J by 2 bases, 13 bases remained unmatched. Germline V gene sequence: CDR1 SGHAT, CDR2 FQNNGV.